The subject of this entry is one T cell receptor beta chain. Its antigen remains unidentified. Germline assignment: CDR1 ENHRY and CDR2 SYGVKD. The V and J ends lost 4 bases and 7 bases respectively, with 11 bases between them. This CDR3 comprises 14 residues. The data stem from a study of post-analysis software for immune sequencing data. Looking at the study overall: Included courses were relapsing-remitting and secondary progressive multiple sclerosis; progressive-relapsing multiple sclerosis was also included. Whole-study findings and limits: The study found significantly lower normalized Chao1 diversity in multiple sclerosis patients than in controls. Five TRBV segments, including TRBV5-6, TRBV5-1 and TRBV20-1, were more frequent in patients than controls.

Sequencing libraries made from TCR beta cDNA carried unique molecular identifiers. From approximately 0.95 to 9.8 million T cells, roughly 540,000 cDNA molecules were obtained. MiXCR was run by TCRdb on the PCR reads, yielding one entry per CDR3 protein. This sample yields approximately 460,000 distinct CDR3 sequences, of which around 40% are seen a single time; 12% belongs to the top ten. This TCR was recovered from a girl aged 5 to 17 with multiple sclerosis. The sample taken for sequencing was blood. This chain links TRBV10-3 with TRBJ1-6, with TRBD1 as a possible D gene (6 bases). CDR3 region: CAISGGQPNSPLHF. The DNA of the CDR3 is TGTGCCATCAGTGGAGGACAGCCCAATTCACCCCTCCACTTT.